This is a list of T cell receptor beta chains from one sample in a study of radiation and T cells in renal cell carcinoma. Repertoires were generated with immunoSEQ multiplex PCR, while TCRdb's copy carries only in-frame clones and drops some. Of more than 95,000 clones in the sample, about four fifths are singletons; the top ten hold roughly 6%. The specimen was blood, collected from a patient whose treatment included radiotherapy and nephrectomy. These receptors came from a man aged 50-59 years with renal cell carcinoma. Both conserved end residues are part of each CDR3. The order of the fields is CDR3 DNA, CDR3 protein, D gene, clone size, V gene, J gene. D genes are given only for firm matches. The size entry is marked missing in some rows and otherwise reads once, few, many or a size class.

cdr3_nt: TGTGCCTTTAGCGGGAGCCCCTCCTACAATGAGCAGTTCTTC
cdr3_aa: CAFSGSPSYNEQFF
d_call: TRBD2
clone_size: NA
v_call: TRBV30
j_call: TRBJ2-1

cdr3_nt: TGTGCCAGCAGTTTAGGGAGGGGCGGACACTACGAGCAGTACTTC
cdr3_aa: CASSLGRGGHYEQYF
d_call: TRBD2
clone_size: NA
v_call: TRBV2
j_call: TRBJ2-7

cdr3_nt: TGTGCCAGCAGCCAAGATTTTCTGGCGGGGGCTTCCTACGAGCAGTACTTC
cdr3_aa: CASSQDFLAGASYEQYF
d_call: NA
clone_size: NA
v_call: TRBV4-2
j_call: TRBJ2-7

cdr3_nt: TGCGCCAGCAGCCAAGACTACGACGGACAGGGGGACACTGAAGCTTTCTTT
cdr3_aa: CASSQDYDGQGDTEAFF
d_call: TRBD1
clone_size: NA
v_call: TRBV4-3
j_call: TRBJ1-1

cdr3_nt: TGTGCCAGCAGCCCCGACAGATTCCAGCCCCAGCATTTT
cdr3_aa: CASSPDRFQPQHF
d_call: NA
clone_size: NA
v_call: TRBV7-2
j_call: TRBJ1-5

cdr3_nt: TGCAGCGTTGAAGAGTCGGGGGAAGGCTACACCTTC
cdr3_aa: CSVEESGEGYTF
d_call: NA
clone_size: NA
v_call: TRBV29-1
j_call: TRBJ1-2

cdr3_nt: TGTGCCAGCAGGGACCGGGACGGAAGTTACGAGCAGTACTTC
cdr3_aa: CASRDRDGSYEQYF
d_call: NA
clone_size: NA
v_call: TRBV2
j_call: TRBJ2-7

cdr3_nt: TGTGCCAGCAGTGAACTCAATGAGGCTTTCTTT
cdr3_aa: CASSELNEAFF
d_call: NA
clone_size: NA
v_call: TRBV6-1
j_call: TRBJ1-1

cdr3_nt: TGCGCCAGCAGCCAAGAGGGACAGAAGAACACCGGGGAGCTGTTTTTT
cdr3_aa: CASSQEGQKNTGELFF
d_call: TRBD1
clone_size: NA
v_call: TRBV4-3
j_call: TRBJ2-2

cdr3_nt: TGTGCCAGCAAAGGCGCCGGGGAGCTGTTTTTT
cdr3_aa: CASKGAGELFF
d_call: NA
clone_size: NA
v_call: TRBV18
j_call: TRBJ2-2

cdr3_nt: TGTGCTAGTGGGCCGGGACAGGGCGACACCGGGGAGCTGTTTTTT
cdr3_aa: CASGPGQGDTGELFF
d_call: TRBD1
clone_size: NA
v_call: TRBV12-5
j_call: TRBJ2-2

cdr3_nt: TGCAGCGTTGCCTACAGTACCCAAGGGGACATTCAGTACTTC
cdr3_aa: CSVAYSTQGDIQYF
d_call: NA
clone_size: NA
v_call: TRBV29-1
j_call: TRBJ2-4

cdr3_nt: TGTGCCAGCTCTAAGGACAGGGTTTACAATGAGCAGTTCTTC
cdr3_aa: CASSKDRVYNEQFF
d_call: TRBD1
clone_size: NA
v_call: TRBV18
j_call: TRBJ2-1

cdr3_nt: TGTGCCAGTAGTACGCCCGACACTGAAGCTTTCTTT
cdr3_aa: CASSTPDTEAFF
d_call: NA
clone_size: NA
v_call: TRBV19
j_call: TRBJ1-1

cdr3_nt: TGTGCCAGCAGCCAAGACGGCAGAGGAATTAACTATGGCTACACCTTC
cdr3_aa: CASSQDGRGINYGYTF
d_call: NA
clone_size: few
v_call: TRBV14
j_call: TRBJ1-2

cdr3_nt: TGTGCCAGCAGCCCGGTGGGGCTAGCGGCCTACAATGAGCAGTTCTTC
cdr3_aa: CASSPVGLAAYNEQFF
d_call: TRBD2
clone_size: NA
v_call: TRBV5-5
j_call: TRBJ2-1

cdr3_nt: TGTGCCAGCAGACCCTCGGATGACAGAAACACCGGGGAGCTGTTTTTT
cdr3_aa: CASRPSDDRNTGELFF
d_call: NA
clone_size: NA
v_call: TRBV5-4
j_call: TRBJ2-2

cdr3_nt: TGTGCCAGTAGTGTACAGGGGGCGCCCGGCTACACCTTC
cdr3_aa: CASSVQGAPGYTF
d_call: TRBD1
clone_size: NA
v_call: TRBV19
j_call: TRBJ1-2

cdr3_nt: TGCGCCAGCAGCTTGGTTTCAGGGTCCGACTATGGCTACACCTTC
cdr3_aa: CASSLVSGSDYGYTF
d_call: NA
clone_size: NA
v_call: TRBV5-1
j_call: TRBJ1-2

cdr3_nt: TGTGCCAGCAGCTCCCAGAAGGGTTGGCTTGGAAACACCATATATTTT
cdr3_aa: CASSSQKGWLGNTIYF
d_call: NA
clone_size: NA
v_call: TRBV5-5
j_call: TRBJ1-3

cdr3_nt: TGTGCCAGCAGTCGTTATATCGGGAGCTATGGCTACACCTTC
cdr3_aa: CASSRYIGSYGYTF
d_call: NA
clone_size: NA
v_call: TRBV27
j_call: TRBJ1-2

cdr3_nt: TGTGCCGCTCGCCGGGGTAGATCGAACACTGAAGCTTTCTTT
cdr3_aa: CAARRGRSNTEAFF
d_call: NA
clone_size: NA
v_call: TRBV6-5
j_call: TRBJ1-1

cdr3_nt: TGTGCCAGCTCACCACAGGGCAGGATGGACACTGAAGCTTTCTTT
cdr3_aa: CASSPQGRMDTEAFF
d_call: NA
clone_size: NA
v_call: TRBV18
j_call: TRBJ1-1

cdr3_nt: TGTGCCAGCACTAACGGGGCGGGACAGTACGAGCAGTACTTC
cdr3_aa: CASTNGAGQYEQYF
d_call: NA
clone_size: NA
v_call: TRBV6-6
j_call: TRBJ2-7

cdr3_nt: TGTGCCAGCAGCCGAAACAGGGGGGAGACCCAGTACTTC
cdr3_aa: CASSRNRGETQYF
d_call: TRBD1
clone_size: NA
v_call: TRBV7-2
j_call: TRBJ2-5

cdr3_nt: TGTGCCAGCAGCCCAGGACTAGACAACTACGAGCAGTACTTC
cdr3_aa: CASSPGLDNYEQYF
d_call: TRBD2
clone_size: NA
v_call: TRBV4-2
j_call: TRBJ2-7

cdr3_nt: TGTGCCAGCTCACCACCGTGGGCTGGAGCTCTTCCCGACGAGCAGTTCTTC
cdr3_aa: CASSPPWAGALPDEQFF
d_call: NA
clone_size: NA
v_call: TRBV18
j_call: TRBJ2-1

cdr3_nt: TGCGCCAGCAGCAAACCTAGCGGGAGAATCAATGAGCAGTTCTTC
cdr3_aa: CASSKPSGRINEQFF
d_call: TRBD2
clone_size: NA
v_call: TRBV5-1
j_call: TRBJ2-1

cdr3_nt: TGTGCCAGTAGTATCGGAAGAGAAGAGACCCAGTACTTC
cdr3_aa: CASSIGREETQYF
d_call: NA
clone_size: NA
v_call: TRBV19
j_call: TRBJ2-5

cdr3_nt: TGCGCCAGACGACAGGGGACTGAGAACACTGAAGCTTTCTTT
cdr3_aa: CARRQGTENTEAFF
d_call: TRBD1
clone_size: NA
v_call: TRBV5-1
j_call: TRBJ1-1

cdr3_nt: TGTGCCAGCAGCGCGACAGACTACAATGAGCAGTTCTTC
cdr3_aa: CASSATDYNEQFF
d_call: NA
clone_size: NA
v_call: TRBV9
j_call: TRBJ2-1

cdr3_nt: TGTGCCAGCAGTGAAGACAGGGTTCCGTACTTC
cdr3_aa: CASSEDRVPYF
d_call: NA
clone_size: NA
v_call: TRBV6-1
j_call: TRBJ2-7

cdr3_nt: TGTGCCAGCAGCTTGGTCGGGTACAATGAGCAGTTCTTC
cdr3_aa: CASSLVGYNEQFF
d_call: NA
clone_size: NA
v_call: TRBV5-6
j_call: TRBJ2-1

cdr3_nt: TGTGCCAGCAGCTTATACGGGATGAACACTGAAGCTTTCTTT
cdr3_aa: CASSLYGMNTEAFF
d_call: NA
clone_size: NA
v_call: TRBV7-8
j_call: TRBJ1-1

cdr3_nt: TGTGCCAGCAGTTTACGGGCGAGGGACAGCCTCTATGGCTACACCTTC
cdr3_aa: CASSLRARDSLYGYTF
d_call: TRBD1
clone_size: NA
v_call: TRBV27
j_call: TRBJ1-2

cdr3_nt: TGTGCCAGCAGTGAATCCGGGACAGCGAACACTGAAGCTTTCTTT
cdr3_aa: CASSESGTANTEAFF
d_call: TRBD1
clone_size: NA
v_call: TRBV6-1
j_call: TRBJ1-1

cdr3_nt: TGCGCCAGCAGCCGCCGGGACAGGGGGGACTATGGCTACACCTTC
cdr3_aa: CASSRRDRGDYGYTF
d_call: TRBD1
clone_size: NA
v_call: TRBV5-1
j_call: TRBJ1-2

cdr3_nt: TGTGCCAGCAGTGAAGTAAACAGCTATAGCAATCAGCCCCAGCATTTT
cdr3_aa: CASSEVNSYSNQPQHF
d_call: NA
clone_size: NA
v_call: TRBV2
j_call: TRBJ1-5

cdr3_nt: TGTGCCAGCAGCTTGGATCGCGGGGTTGGGAAGTTCTTC
cdr3_aa: CASSLDRGVGKFF
d_call: NA
clone_size: NA
v_call: TRBV5-6
j_call: TRBJ2-1

cdr3_nt: TGTGCCAGCAGCCATAGCGGGGGAGACTCCTACGAGCAGTACTTC
cdr3_aa: CASSHSGGDSYEQYF
d_call: TRBD2
clone_size: NA
v_call: TRBV7-2
j_call: TRBJ2-7

cdr3_nt: TGTGCCAGTAGTACCTGGACAGGGGACGCCTACACCTTC
cdr3_aa: CASSTWTGDAYTF
d_call: TRBD1
clone_size: NA
v_call: TRBV19
j_call: TRBJ1-2

cdr3_nt: TGTGCCAGCAGCCAGCAGGCAAACACTGAAGCTTTCTTT
cdr3_aa: CASSQQANTEAFF
d_call: NA
clone_size: NA
v_call: TRBV7-2
j_call: TRBJ1-1

cdr3_nt: TGTGCCTGGAGTATCAGGGTCCTCGGGACCCAGTACTTC
cdr3_aa: CAWSIRVLGTQYF
d_call: NA
clone_size: NA
v_call: TRBV30
j_call: TRBJ2-5

cdr3_nt: TGTGCCAGCAGCCGACGGGGACAGGGACTGAACACTGAAGCTTTCTTT
cdr3_aa: CASSRRGQGLNTEAFF
d_call: TRBD1
clone_size: NA
v_call: TRBV2
j_call: TRBJ1-1

cdr3_nt: TGTGCCAGCAGCTTAGGACGGCTTGCTGGAAACACCATATATTTT
cdr3_aa: CASSLGRLAGNTIYF
d_call: NA
clone_size: NA
v_call: TRBV13
j_call: TRBJ1-3

cdr3_nt: TGTGCCAGCAGCGCCGGATCTGGAAACACCATATATTTT
cdr3_aa: CASSAGSGNTIYF
d_call: NA
clone_size: once
v_call: TRBV9
j_call: TRBJ1-3

cdr3_nt: TGTGCCAGCACCCGGGGCCCGAACACTGAAGCTTTCTTT
cdr3_aa: CASTRGPNTEAFF
d_call: NA
clone_size: NA
v_call: TRBV2
j_call: TRBJ1-1

cdr3_nt: TGTGCCAGCAGGGGACCACCACAGGGGGAGAGCAATCAGCCCCAGCATTTT
cdr3_aa: CASRGPPQGESNQPQHF
d_call: TRBD1
clone_size: NA
v_call: TRBV7-2
j_call: TRBJ1-5

cdr3_nt: TGTGCCAGCAGCTTAGGTCCGGGGAGCACTGAAGCTTTCTTT
cdr3_aa: CASSLGPGSTEAFF
d_call: NA
clone_size: NA
v_call: TRBV7-9
j_call: TRBJ1-1

cdr3_nt: TGCGCCAGCAGCCTGCCCCTAGCGGGAGTCACCGGGGAGCTGTTTTTT
cdr3_aa: CASSLPLAGVTGELFF
d_call: TRBD2
clone_size: NA
v_call: TRBV5-1
j_call: TRBJ2-2

cdr3_nt: TGTGCCAGTAGTAAGGGACAGGGCACAGATACGCAGTATTTT
cdr3_aa: CASSKGQGTDTQYF
d_call: TRBD1
clone_size: NA
v_call: TRBV19
j_call: TRBJ2-3

cdr3_nt: TGTGCCAGCAGTGAAATATCCTCTGGAAACACCATATATTTT
cdr3_aa: CASSEISSGNTIYF
d_call: NA
clone_size: once
v_call: TRBV25-1
j_call: TRBJ1-3

cdr3_nt: TGCGCCAGCAGCCAATTTCCTAAGGACAGGAAAAATTCACCCCTCCACTTT
cdr3_aa: CASSQFPKDRKNSPLHF
d_call: TRBD1
clone_size: once
v_call: TRBV4-1
j_call: TRBJ1-6

cdr3_nt: TGTGCCAGCAGTAACGGGGGGTGGGAGTACACTGAAGCTTTCTTT
cdr3_aa: CASSNGGWEYTEAFF
d_call: NA
clone_size: NA
v_call: TRBV28
j_call: TRBJ1-1

cdr3_nt: TGTGCCAGCAGCGGGACAGGGGCCCCGGGGAGATATGGCTACACCTTC
cdr3_aa: CASSGTGAPGRYGYTF
d_call: TRBD1
clone_size: NA
v_call: TRBV27
j_call: TRBJ1-2

cdr3_nt: TGTGCCAGCAGTTTACGCCCCTCCGCAGACTTTAGCTACACCTTC
cdr3_aa: CASSLRPSADFSYTF
d_call: NA
clone_size: NA
v_call: TRBV28
j_call: TRBJ1-2

cdr3_nt: TGCGCCAGCAGCCAAGATTTGGGCCGACAGGGGGCCTACAATGAGCAGTTCTTC
cdr3_aa: CASSQDLGRQGAYNEQFF
d_call: TRBD1
clone_size: NA
v_call: TRBV4-3
j_call: TRBJ2-1